Below, one T cell receptor beta chain is given with its context. Its antigen is still unknown. The CDR3 is 14 residues long. V lost 0 bases and J 4 bases, leaving 10 bases between the germline ends. Germline-derived CDR1 and CDR2 are SGHRS and YFSETQ. This sample stems from a study of T cell responses to AZD1222 COVID-19 vaccine. Sequenced by immunoSEQ multiplex PCR; TCRdb stores in-frame clones only, minus some. The top ten hold 4.5% to 6% of the sample, which has about 150,000 clones, 86% seen once. Study results and limitations: Epitopes outside B.1.351 and B.1.1.7 mutated regions reportedly drew nearly half of spike TCRs. When two AZD1222 doses had been given, Spike-specific TCR breadth and depth rose. Possibly, clonal diversity was underestimated; donors were largely white British and included more females. The CD4 TCRs associated with vaccination extended across spike and predominated at 160-218 and 743-854.

Sequenced here: peripheral blood, sampled on day 0 of MenACWY control vaccination. This clonotype was sampled from an adult in good health. The chain is built from TRBV5-1 and TRBJ1-2; D gene ambiguous. The CDR3 nucleotides are TGCGCCAGCAGCTTGGAACCCAGACCCTATGGCTACACCTTC. It specifies CASSLEPRPYGYTF.